One and the same sample provided the 23 T cell receptor beta chains below, sequenced in a study of OX40 agonist ivuxolimab in advanced cancers. Profiling relied on immunoSEQ multiplex PCR, and the TCRdb table lists in-frame clones only, not all of them. Among more than 75,000 clones listed, 80% to 90% were seen once. Sample: CD4+ or CD8+ T cells sorted from blood, taken in a trial of the OX40 agonist ivuxolimab. The receptor set was obtained from an adult with an advanced solid tumor such as melanoma, head and neck, liver or kidney cancer.

The chain joins TRBV2 to TRBJ1-1; D gene uncertain. Between the trimmed V and J ends, which lost 0 bases and 2 bases, there was a span of 7 bases. Germline V gene sequence: CDR1 SNHLY, CDR2 FYNNEI. The CDR3 runs to 14 residues. CDR3 nucleotides: TGTGCCAGCAGTGAAGCGACTATCAACACTGAAGCTTTCTTT. Amino acid sequence: CASSEATINTEAFF.

This chain uses TRBV11-2 with TRBJ1-4; tentative D call: TRBD1 (5 bases). V dropped 4 bases and J dropped 7 bases, with 10 bases sitting between them. Germline V gene sequence: CDR1 SGHAT, CDR2 FQNNGV. The CDR3 totals 13 residues. As DNA, the CDR3 is TGTGCCAGCAGCTGGGACCGTTTTGAAAAACTGTTTTTT. It translates to CASSWDRFEKLFF.

The chain combines TRBV10-3 with TRBJ1-1, with D possibly matching TRBD1 (5 bases). The CDR3 is 15 amino acids. Germline V gene sequence: CDR1 ENHRY, CDR2 SYGVKD. V lost 10 bases and J lost 7, with 25 bases in between. For the CDR3, the DNA is TGTGCCACGACGTCCGGGGCCGGGAGTGGCGATGAAGCTTTCTTT. This translates into CATTSGAGSGDEAFF.

The CDR3 sequence: CASSHGDSRNTEAFF. In nucleotides, the CDR3 is TGTGCCAGTAGTCATGGGGACAGCCGGAACACTGAAGCTTTCTTT. The rearrangement uses TRBV19 and TRBJ1-1; 7 bases align to TRBD1. The V gene end was trimmed by 5 bases and the J gene end by 1 base; junction bases not matched to a gene: 7. Germline CDR1 is LNHDA and CDR2 is SQIVND (reference sequence). The CDR3 sequence is 15 residues long.

The chain recombines TRBV5-4 with TRBJ1-6, with D hard to call. V lost 4 bases and J lost 13, with 12 bases in between. CDR1 and CDR2 (germline): SGHNT, YYREEE (reference sequence). The CDR3 totals 12 residues. CDR3 sequence (DNA): TGTGCCAGCAGCGCCCCACAGTTCCCCCTCCACTTT. Amino acids: CASSAPQFPLHF.

The rearrangement links TRBV27 to TRBJ1-1; D remains unclear. This CDR3 is built from 13 residues. V gave up 3 bases and J gave up 6 bases, with 11 bases separating them. The germline V gene encodes CDR1 MNHEY and CDR2 SMNVEV (reference sequence). CDR3 sequence: CASSFLPGAEAFF. CDR3 DNA sequence: TGTGCCAGCAGTTTTCTTCCCGGGGCTGAAGCTTTCTTT.

This CDR3 reads CASSLAWGRDGYTF. The CDR3, as DNA: TGTGCCAGCAGCTTAGCCTGGGGGCGCGATGGCTACACCTTC. This chain links TRBV7-2 with TRBJ1-2, with TRBD1 as a possible D gene (6 bases). The ends were cut back, 0 bases at V and 6 bases at J, with 11 bases in the middle. The germline CDR1 and CDR2 sequences are SGHTA and FQGNSA. The CDR3 length is 14 residues.

The CDR3: CASSVSGGSNEKLFF. The CDR3 nucleotides read TGTGCCAGCAGCGTATCGGGCGGGTCTAATGAAAAACTGTTTTTT. The chain recombines TRBV9 with TRBJ1-4; D remains ambiguous. Trimming removed 1 base at V and 3 bases at J, with 10 bases between. Germline V gives CDR1 SGDLS, CDR2 YYNGEE. CDR3 length: 15 amino acids.

The rearrangement uses TRBV10-3 and TRBJ2-7; 8 bases align to TRBD1. The CDR3 has 16 amino acids. Germline CDR1 ENHRY, CDR2 SYGVKD. J lost 2 bases, V lost 0 bases, and 6 bases had no gene match. Written as DNA, the CDR3 is TGTGCCATCAGTGAGTCCACGGGACAGGCCCCCTACGAGCAGTACTTC. Protein sequence: CAISESTGQAPYEQYF.

This rearrangement joins TRBV5-1 to TRBJ2-2; D tentatively fits TRBD1 or TRBD2 (5 bases each). The CDR3 spans 14 residues. In germline, CDR1 is SGHRS, CDR2 YFSETQ. Trimming stripped 3 bases from V and 13 bases from J, with 19 bases between. Here the CDR3 reads CASSWGSGEEGLFF. DNA of the CDR3: TGCGCCAGCAGCTGGGGGTCCGGCGAGGAAGGGCTGTTTTTT.

The rearrangement links TRBV15 to TRBJ1-3; 8 positions agree with TRBD1. The germline gives CDR1 LNHNV, CDR2 YYDKDF (reference sequence). The CDR3 loop spans 18 amino acids. The junction had 12 bases not matched to a gene; V was cut back by 0 bases and J by 5 bases. The CDR3 reads CATSREGQGAGTRNTIYF. DNA for the CDR3: TGTGCCACCAGCAGAGAGGGGCAGGGGGCAGGTACCCGAAACACCATATATTTT.

The rearrangement links TRBV5-5 to TRBJ2-1; the D is unclear. The CDR3 totals 15 residues. Trimming stripped 0 bases from V and 5 bases from J, with 12 bases between. Germline values: CDR1 SGHKS, CDR2 YYEKEE (reference sequence). CDR3 region: CASSLESTAHNEQFF. For the CDR3, the DNA is TGTGCCAGCAGCTTGGAAAGCACAGCCCACAATGAGCAGTTCTTC.

This chain links TRBV7-2 with TRBJ1-2; D gene uncertain. Germline V CDR1 and CDR2: SGHTA, FQGNSA. The V and J ends lost 1 base and 2 bases respectively, with 5 bases between them. The CDR3 loop spans 13 amino acids. This CDR3 is CASSLGLNYGYTF. CDR3 nucleotides: TGTGCCAGCAGCTTAGGTTTAAACTATGGCTACACCTTC.

The chain uses TRBV7-2 and TRBJ1-1; 8 positions match TRBD1. The CDR3 length is 15 residues. In germline, CDR1 is SGHTA, CDR2 FQGNSA. J gave up 2 bases and V 2 bases, and 4 bases lay outside the gene matches. CDR3 residues: CASSLSGTGNTEAFF. The CDR3 DNA follows: TGTGCCAGCAGCTTATCTGGGACAGGAAACACTGAAGCTTTCTTT.

The chain has TRBV11-2 and TRBJ1-2; D is unresolved. The V and J ends lost 1 base and 2 bases respectively, with 5 bases between them. Per the germline V gene, CDR1 is SGHAT and CDR2 is FQNNGV. CDR3 length: 13 amino acids. CDR3 in DNA: TGTGCCAGCAGCTTAGTGGAAAACTATGGCTACACCTTC. Its protein product is CASSLVENYGYTF. Full variable domain (missing parts from reference TRBV11-2 and TRBJ1-2): EAGVAQSPRYKIIEKRQSVAFWCNPISGHATLYWYQQILGQGPKLLIQFQNNGVVDDSQLPKDRFSAERLKGVDSTLKIQPAKLEDSAVYLCASSLVENYGYTFGSGTRLTVV.

V is TRBV12-5 and J is TRBJ1-6; D not certain. Deletions cut 0 bases from V and 5 bases from J, with 5 bases between. The CDR3 extends over 14 amino acids. Germline V gene sequence: CDR1 LGHNT, CDR2 FRNRAP. The CDR3 nucleotides read TGTGCTAGTGGTTTGGTACGGGATAATTCACCCCTCCACTTT. It yields the protein CASGLVRDNSPLHF. The full variable domain, with the rest looked up from reference TRBV12-5 and TRBJ1-6, is DARVTQTPRHKVTEMGQEVTMRCQPILGHNTVFWYRQTMMQGLELLAYFRNRAPLDDSGMPKDRFSAEMPDATLATLKIQPSEPRDSAVYFCASGLVRDNSPLHFGNGTRLTVT.

Only one count was recorded for this clone. The rearrangement uses TRBV23-1 and TRBJ1-1; weak D call: TRBD1 (5 bases). TRBV23-1 is known as an ORF, though its function is uncertain. V gave up 3 bases and J gave up 0 bases, with 14 bases separating them. The CDR3 runs to 16 residues. The CDR3 is CASSQNPGTVNTEAFF. As DNA, the CDR3 is TGCGCCAGCAGTCAGAACCCGGGGACGGTGAACACTGAAGCTTTCTTT.

This chain connects TRBV7-9 to TRBJ1-1; no clear D gene. In germline, CDR1 is SEHNR, CDR2 FQNEAQ (reference sequence). This CDR3 spans 12 amino acids. V lost 2 bases, J lost 6 bases, and 7 bases lay in between. CDR3 loop: CASSLTGAEAFF. CDR3 DNA sequence: TGTGCCAGCAGCTTAACTGGAGCTGAAGCTTTCTTT. Full variable domain (missing parts from reference TRBV7-9 and TRBJ1-1): DTGVSQNPRHKITKRGQNVTFRCDPISEHNRLYWYRQTLGQGPEFLTYFQNEAQLEKSRLLSDRFSAERPKGSFSTLEIQRTEQGDSAMYLCASSLTGAEAFFGQGTRLTVV.

This chain links TRBV5-8 with TRBJ2-2; unclear D gene. Trimming cost V 2 bases and J 4 bases, with 9 bases left between them. Germline CDR1 reads SGHTS; CDR2 reads YDEGEE. CDR3 length equals 14 residues. CDR3 in amino acids: CASSFRVLTGELFF. The CDR3 DNA reads TGTGCCAGCAGCTTTCGGGTCCTCACCGGGGAGCTGTTTTTT. The whole variable domain, filled in from reference TRBV5-8 and TRBJ2-2, reads EAGVTQSPTHLIKTRGQQATLRCSPISGHTSVYWYQQALGLGLQFLLWYDEGEERNRGNFPPRFSGRQFPNYSSELNVNALELEDSALYLCASSFRVLTGELFFGEGSRLTVL.

This chain uses TRBV9 with TRBJ2-3; TRBD2 is a possible D gene (7 bases). The germline V gene has CDR1 SGDLS and CDR2 YYNGEE. CDR3 length: 15 residues. The V end lost 3 bases, the J end lost 2 bases, and 13 bases lay between the germline ends. CDR3 amino acids: CASSASRGATDTQYF. For the CDR3, the DNA is TGTGCCAGCAGCGCCTCTCGGGGGGCCACAGATACGCAGTATTTT.

The chain carries TRBV15 and TRBJ2-3; possible D gene TRBD2, 6 bases. Trimming left V 3 bases short and J 2 bases short, with 12 bases between. Germline V gives CDR1 LNHNV, CDR2 YYDKDF (reference sequence). CDR3 size: 15 residues. The CDR3 is CATSREGKTTDTQYF. The CDR3 DNA sequence: TGTGCCACCAGCAGGGAGGGAAAGACCACAGATACGCAGTATTTT.

The chain employs TRBV15 and TRBJ1-4; D possibly corresponds to TRBD1 (6 bases). The V gene lost 5 bases and the J gene lost 2 bases, with 12 bases spanning the gap. Germline V gene lookup returns CDR1 LNHNV and CDR2 YYDKDF (reference sequence). The CDR3 extends over 15 amino acids. The CDR3 region has the DNA TGTGCCACCAGCGGTACAGGGTTGACTAATGAAAAACTGTTTTTT. Its protein is CATSGTGLTNEKLFF. The full variable domain, rest sourced from reference TRBV15 and TRBJ1-4, is DAMVIQNPRYQVTQFGKPVTLSCSQTLNHNVMYWYQQKSSQAPKLLFHYYDKDFNNEADTPDNFQSRRPNTSFCFLDIRSPGLGDTAMYLCATSGTGLTNEKLFFGSGTQLSVL.

The chain is built from TRBV5-1 and TRBJ2-2, with TRBD1 matching over 7 bases. CDR3 length equals 14 residues. Germline assignment: CDR1 SGHRS and CDR2 YFSETQ. V was pared by 0 bases and J by 8 bases, with 4 bases of the junction left unmatched. The DNA for the CDR3 is TGCGCCAGCAGCTTGGAGGACAGGCTGGGGGAGCTGTTTTTT. Translating it yields CASSLEDRLGELFF.